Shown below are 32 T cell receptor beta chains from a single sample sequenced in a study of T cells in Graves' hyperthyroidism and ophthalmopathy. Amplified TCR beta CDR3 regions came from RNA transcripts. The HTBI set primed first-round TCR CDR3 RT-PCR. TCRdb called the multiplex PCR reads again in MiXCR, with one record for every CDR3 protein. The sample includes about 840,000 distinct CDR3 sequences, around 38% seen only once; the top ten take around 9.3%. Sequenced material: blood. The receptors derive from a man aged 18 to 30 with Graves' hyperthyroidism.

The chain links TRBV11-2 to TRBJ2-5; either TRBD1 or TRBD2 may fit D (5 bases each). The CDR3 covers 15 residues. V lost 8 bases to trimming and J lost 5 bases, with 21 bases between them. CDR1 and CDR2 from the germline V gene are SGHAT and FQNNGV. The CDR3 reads CASSPGQGIEETQYF. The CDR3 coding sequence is TGTGCCAGCTCACCGGGGCAGGGAATAGAGGAGACCCAGTACTTC. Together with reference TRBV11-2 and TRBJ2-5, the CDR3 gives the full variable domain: EAGVAQSPRYKIIEKRQSVAFWCNPISGHATLYWYQQILGQGPKLLIQFQNNGVVDDSQLPKDRFSAERLKGVDSTLKIQPAKLEDSAVYLCASSPGQGIEETQYFGPGTRLLVL.

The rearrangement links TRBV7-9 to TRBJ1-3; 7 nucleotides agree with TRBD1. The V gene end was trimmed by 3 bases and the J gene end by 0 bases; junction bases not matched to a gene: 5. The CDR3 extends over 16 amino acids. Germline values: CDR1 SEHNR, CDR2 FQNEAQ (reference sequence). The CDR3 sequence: CASSFWQGGSGNTIYF. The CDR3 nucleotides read TGTGCCAGCAGCTTCTGGCAGGGGGGCTCTGGAAACACCATATATTTT.

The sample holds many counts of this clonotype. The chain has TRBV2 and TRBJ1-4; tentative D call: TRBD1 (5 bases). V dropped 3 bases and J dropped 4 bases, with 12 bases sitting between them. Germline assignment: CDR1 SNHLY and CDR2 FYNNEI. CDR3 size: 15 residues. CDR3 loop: CASSDPGHSNEKLFF. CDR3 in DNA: TGTGCCAGCAGTGACCCGGGGCATAGTAATGAAAAACTGTTTTTT.

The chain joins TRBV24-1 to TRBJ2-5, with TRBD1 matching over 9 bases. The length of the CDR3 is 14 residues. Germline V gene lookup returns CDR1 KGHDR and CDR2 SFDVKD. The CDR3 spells CSSRGTGLQTTQYF. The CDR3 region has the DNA TGTTCCAGCAGAGGGACAGGGTTACAGACGACCCAGTACTTC.

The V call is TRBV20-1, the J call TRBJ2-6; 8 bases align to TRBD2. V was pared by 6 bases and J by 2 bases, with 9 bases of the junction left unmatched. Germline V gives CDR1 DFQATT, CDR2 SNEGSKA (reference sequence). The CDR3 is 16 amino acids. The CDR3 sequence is CSAVGLVGPGANVLTF. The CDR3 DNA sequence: TGCAGTGCCGTGGGACTAGTCGGCCCTGGGGCCAACGTCCTGACTTTC.

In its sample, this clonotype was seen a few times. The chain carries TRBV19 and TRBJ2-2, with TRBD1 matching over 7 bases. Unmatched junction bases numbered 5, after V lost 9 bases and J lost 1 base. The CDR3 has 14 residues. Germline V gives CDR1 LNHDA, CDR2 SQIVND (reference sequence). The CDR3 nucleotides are TGTGCCAGCTTACGACAGGGGAACACCGGGGAGCTGTTTTTT. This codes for CASLRQGNTGELFF.

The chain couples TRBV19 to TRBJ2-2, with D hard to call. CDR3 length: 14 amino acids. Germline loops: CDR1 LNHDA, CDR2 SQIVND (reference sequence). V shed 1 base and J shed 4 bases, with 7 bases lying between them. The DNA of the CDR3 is TGTGCCAGTAGTATAGGGGCAGTCACCGGGGAGCTGTTTTTT. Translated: CASSIGAVTGELFF.

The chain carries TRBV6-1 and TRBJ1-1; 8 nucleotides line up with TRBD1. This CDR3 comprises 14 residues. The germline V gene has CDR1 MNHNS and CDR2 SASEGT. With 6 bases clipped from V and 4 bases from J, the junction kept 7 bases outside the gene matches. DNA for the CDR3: TGTGCCAGCAGACAGGACAGGGATTTCACTGAAGCTTTCTTT. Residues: CASRQDRDFTEAFF.

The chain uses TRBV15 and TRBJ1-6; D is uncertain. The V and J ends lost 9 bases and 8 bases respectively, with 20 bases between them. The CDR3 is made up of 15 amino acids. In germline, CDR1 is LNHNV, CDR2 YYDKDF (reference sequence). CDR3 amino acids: CATQRSGSADSPLHF. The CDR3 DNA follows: TGTGCCACTCAAAGGTCCGGGTCCGCGGATTCACCCCTCCACTTT.

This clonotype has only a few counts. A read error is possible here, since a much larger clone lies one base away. As DNA, the CDR3 is TGTGCCAGCACCCGACAGTTCCAAGAGACCCAGTACTTC. Protein product: CASTRQFQETQYF. This chain uses TRBV28 with TRBJ2-5; D is perhaps TRBD1 (5 bases). Trimming cost V 7 bases and J 1 base, with 10 bases left between them. This CDR3 is built from 13 residues. CDR1 is MDHEN and CDR2 is SYDVKM in the germline V gene.

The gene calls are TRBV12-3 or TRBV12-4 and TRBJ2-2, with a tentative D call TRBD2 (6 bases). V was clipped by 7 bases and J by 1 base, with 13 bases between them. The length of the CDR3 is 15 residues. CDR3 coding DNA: TGTGCCAGCACCGCCCCAGCGGGGAACACCGGGGAGCTGTTTTTT. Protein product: CASTAPAGNTGELFF.

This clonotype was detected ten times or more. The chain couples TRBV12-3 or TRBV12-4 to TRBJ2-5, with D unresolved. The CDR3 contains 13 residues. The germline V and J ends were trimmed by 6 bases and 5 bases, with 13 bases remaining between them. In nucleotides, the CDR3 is TGTGCCAGCAGCCGACACACCACGGAGACCCAGTACTTC. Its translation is CASSRHTTETQYF.

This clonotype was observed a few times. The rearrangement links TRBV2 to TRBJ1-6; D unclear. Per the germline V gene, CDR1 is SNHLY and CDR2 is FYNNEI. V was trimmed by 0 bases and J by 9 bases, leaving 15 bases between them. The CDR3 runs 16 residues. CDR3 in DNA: TGTGCCAGCAGTGAAGCGCTTGCAGGACTGGGTTCACCCCTCCACTTT. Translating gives CASSEALAGLGSPLHF.

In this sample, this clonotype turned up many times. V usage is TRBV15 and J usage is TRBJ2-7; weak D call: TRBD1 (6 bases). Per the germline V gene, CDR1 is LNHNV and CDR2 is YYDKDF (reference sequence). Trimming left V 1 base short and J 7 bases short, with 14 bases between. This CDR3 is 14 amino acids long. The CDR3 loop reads CATSRVDRQGEQYF. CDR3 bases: TGTGCCACCAGCAGAGTTGACAGGCAAGGGGAGCAGTACTTC.

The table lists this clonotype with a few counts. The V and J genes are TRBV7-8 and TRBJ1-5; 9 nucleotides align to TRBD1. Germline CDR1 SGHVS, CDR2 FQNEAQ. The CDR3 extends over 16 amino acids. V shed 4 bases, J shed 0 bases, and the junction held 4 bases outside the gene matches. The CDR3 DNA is TGTGCCAGCAGCTCGGACAGGGGCCTTAGCAATCAGCCCCAGCATTTT. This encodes CASSSDRGLSNQPQHF.

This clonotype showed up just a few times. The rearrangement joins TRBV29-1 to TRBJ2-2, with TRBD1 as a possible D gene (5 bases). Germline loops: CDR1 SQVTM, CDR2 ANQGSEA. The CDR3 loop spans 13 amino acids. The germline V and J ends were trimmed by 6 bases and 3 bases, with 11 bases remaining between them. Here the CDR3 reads CSVRDRDTGELFF. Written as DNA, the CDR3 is TGCAGCGTCAGAGACAGAGACACCGGGGAGCTGTTTTTT.

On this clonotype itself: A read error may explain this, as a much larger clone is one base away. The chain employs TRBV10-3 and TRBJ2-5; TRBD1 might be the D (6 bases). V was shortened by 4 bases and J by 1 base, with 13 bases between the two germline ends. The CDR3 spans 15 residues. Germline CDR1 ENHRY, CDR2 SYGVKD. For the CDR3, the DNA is TGTGCCATCAGTGGGTCGGGCAGGGGCCAAGAGACCCAGTACTTC. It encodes CAISGSGRGQETQYF.

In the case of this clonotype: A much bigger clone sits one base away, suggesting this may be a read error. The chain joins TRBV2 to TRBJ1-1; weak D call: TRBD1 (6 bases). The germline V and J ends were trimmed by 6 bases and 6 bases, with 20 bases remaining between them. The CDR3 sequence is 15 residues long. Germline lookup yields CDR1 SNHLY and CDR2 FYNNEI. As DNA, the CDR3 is TGTGCCAGCAGGAGATACAGGGAAACGGGGGCTGAAGCTTTCTTT. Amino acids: CASRRYRETGAEAFF.

CDR3 sequence: CASSPLHVETVFSPLHF. CDR3 nucleotide sequence: TGTGCCAGCAGCCCACTTCACGTAGAGACAGTGTTTTCACCCCTCCACTTT. This chain uses TRBV9 with TRBJ1-6; D may be TRBD1 (5 bases). CDR3 length equals 17 residues. V was shortened by 4 bases and J by 9 bases, with 23 bases between the two germline ends. Germline V gene lookup returns CDR1 SGDLS and CDR2 YYNGEE.

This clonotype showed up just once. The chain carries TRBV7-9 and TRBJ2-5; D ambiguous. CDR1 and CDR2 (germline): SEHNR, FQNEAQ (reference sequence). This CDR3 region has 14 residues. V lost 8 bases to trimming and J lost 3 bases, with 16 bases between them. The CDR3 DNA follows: TGTGCCAGCTCGCTGACCACCAACGAAGAGACCCAGTACTTC. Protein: CASSLTTNEETQYF.

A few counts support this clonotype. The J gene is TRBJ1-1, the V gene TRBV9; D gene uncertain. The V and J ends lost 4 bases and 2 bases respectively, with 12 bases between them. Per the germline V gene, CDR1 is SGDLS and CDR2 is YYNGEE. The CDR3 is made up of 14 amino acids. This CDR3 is CASSPVSANTEAFF. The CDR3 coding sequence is TGTGCCAGCAGCCCTGTTTCGGCAAACACTGAAGCTTTCTTT.

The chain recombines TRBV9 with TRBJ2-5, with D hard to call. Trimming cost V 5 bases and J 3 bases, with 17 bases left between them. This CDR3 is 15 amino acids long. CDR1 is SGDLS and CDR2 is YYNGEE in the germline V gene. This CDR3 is CASSDEGHGEETQYF. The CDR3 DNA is TGTGCCAGCAGTGATGAAGGCCATGGGGAAGAGACCCAGTACTTC.

CDR3 sequence (DNA): TGTGCCAGCAGTTACTCGATCCGTGGATTGGCTGAAGCTTTCTTT. Its protein is CASSYSIRGLAEAFF. The genes are TRBV6-6 and TRBJ1-1; no clear D. Germline lookup yields CDR1 MNHNY and CDR2 SVGAGI (reference sequence). The CDR3 sequence is 15 residues long. V dropped 0 bases and J dropped 6 bases, with 14 bases sitting between them.

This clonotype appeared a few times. The CDR3: CASSVRGSGSYEQYF. In DNA, the CDR3 is TGTGCCAGCAGCGTTCGGGGATCAGGGAGCTACGAGCAGTACTTC. This chain uses TRBV7-9 with TRBJ2-7, with D possibly being TRBD1 or TRBD2 (5 bases each). The germline V gene encodes CDR1 SEHNR and CDR2 FQNEAQ (reference sequence). The CDR3 spans 15 residues. Trimming stripped 5 bases from V and 3 bases from J, with 17 bases between.

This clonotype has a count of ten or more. The CDR3, as DNA: TGTGCCATCAGTAACCAAGAGACCCAGTACTTC. Translation gives CAISNQETQYF. The chain carries TRBV10-3 and TRBJ2-5; D is unresolved. This CDR3 is built from 11 residues. V dropped 5 bases and J dropped 0 bases, with 1 base sitting between them. CDR1 is ENHRY, CDR2 SYGVKD, per germline.

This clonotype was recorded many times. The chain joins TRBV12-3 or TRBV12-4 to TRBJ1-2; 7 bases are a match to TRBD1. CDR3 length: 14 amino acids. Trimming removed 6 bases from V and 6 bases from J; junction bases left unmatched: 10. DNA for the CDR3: TGTGCCAGCAGGTCCACTCAGGGGGTGGATGGCTACACCTTC. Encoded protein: CASRSTQGVDGYTF.

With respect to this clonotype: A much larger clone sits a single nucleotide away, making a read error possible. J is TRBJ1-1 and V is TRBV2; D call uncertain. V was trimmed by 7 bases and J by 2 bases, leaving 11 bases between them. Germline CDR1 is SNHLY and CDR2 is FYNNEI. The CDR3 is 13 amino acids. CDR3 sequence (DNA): TGTGCCAGCAAACAACAAATAAACACTGAAGCTTTCTTT. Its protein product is CASKQQINTEAFF.

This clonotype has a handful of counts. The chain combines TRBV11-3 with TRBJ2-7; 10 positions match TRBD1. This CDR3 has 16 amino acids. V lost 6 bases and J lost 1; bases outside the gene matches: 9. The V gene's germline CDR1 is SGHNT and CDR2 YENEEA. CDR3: CASSTAGQGGSYEQYF. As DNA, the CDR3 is TGTGCCAGCAGTACCGCCGGACAGGGGGGTTCCTACGAGCAGTACTTC.

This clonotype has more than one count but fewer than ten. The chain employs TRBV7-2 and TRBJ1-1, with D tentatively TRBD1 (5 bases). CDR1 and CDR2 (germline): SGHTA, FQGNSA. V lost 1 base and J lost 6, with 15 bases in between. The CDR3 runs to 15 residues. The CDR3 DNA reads TGTGCCAGCAGCTTAGGGGGTGGGGACCGCGCTGAAGCTTTCTTT. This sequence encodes CASSLGGGDRAEAFF.

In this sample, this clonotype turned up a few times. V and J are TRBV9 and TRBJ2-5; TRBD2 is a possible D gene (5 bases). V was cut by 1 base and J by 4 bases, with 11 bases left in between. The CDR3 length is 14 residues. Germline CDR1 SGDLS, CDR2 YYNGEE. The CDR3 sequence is CASSVPGVGETQYF. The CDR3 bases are TGTGCCAGCAGCGTACCCGGGGTAGGAGAGACCCAGTACTTC.

The CDR3 protein is CASSQDQAGTEAFF. CDR3 in DNA: TGTGCCAGCAGCCAAGATCAAGCAGGGACTGAAGCTTTCTTT. The chain couples TRBV9 to TRBJ1-1; the D gene is possibly TRBD1 (5 bases). The CDR3 is made up of 14 amino acids. V lost 4 bases, J lost 5 bases, and 15 bases lay in between. Per germline, CDR1 SGDLS and CDR2 YYNGEE.

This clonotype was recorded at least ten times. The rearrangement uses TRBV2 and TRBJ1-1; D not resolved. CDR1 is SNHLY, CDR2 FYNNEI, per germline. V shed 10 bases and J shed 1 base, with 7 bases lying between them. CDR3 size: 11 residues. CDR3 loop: CATPANTEAFF. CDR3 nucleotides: TGTGCCACCCCTGCGAACACTGAAGCTTTCTTT.